Listed below are T cell receptor delta chains from one sample, sequenced in a study of gamma-delta T cells after stem cell transplantation. TCRdb reapplied CATT to the RT-PCR reads. The sample has 15,000 to 17,000 delta-chain clones; about 9.8% are singletons. The source material was gamma-delta T cells. The receptor source for this set is a human donor. It is not recorded whose cells these are; they may come from a transplant donor. Each CDR3 is given with its conserved first and last residue.

J gene: TRDJ1; V gene: TRDV2; CDR3 protein: CACDVTGDVDTKGTTDKLIF
J gene: TRDJ1; V gene: TRDV2; CDR3 protein: CACDTSPMGGSTDKLIF
J gene: TRDJ1; V gene: TRDV2; CDR3 protein: CACDVLLGDNELGTDNLIF
J gene: TRDJ1; V gene: TRDV2; CDR3 protein: CACDKREEGVYTDKLIF
J gene: TRDJ1; V gene: TRDV2; CDR3 protein: CACDTMSVWGSDTDKLIF
J gene: TRDJ1; V gene: TRDV1; CDR3 protein: CARGGGDKLIF
J gene: TRDJ1; V gene: TRDV1; CDR3 protein: CALGLPAREAFSYKGGYAVHQYTDKLIF
J gene: .; V gene: TRDV2; CDR3 protein: CACDIVGAPLSYTDQLFF
J gene: TRDJ1; V gene: TRDV2; CDR3 protein: CACDKRSMGDTRNTDKLIF
J gene: TRDJ1; V gene: TRDV2; CDR3 protein: CACDMLRGDRPFDDFDKLIF
J gene: TRDJ3; V gene: TRDV2; CDR3 protein: CACDTPGIFLGTRHMFF
J gene: TRDJ1; V gene: TRDV2; CDR3 protein: CAFDTGEIRRVSGTTDKLIF
J gene: TRDJ1; V gene: TRDV2; CDR3 protein: CACFLLGDPSDNLIF